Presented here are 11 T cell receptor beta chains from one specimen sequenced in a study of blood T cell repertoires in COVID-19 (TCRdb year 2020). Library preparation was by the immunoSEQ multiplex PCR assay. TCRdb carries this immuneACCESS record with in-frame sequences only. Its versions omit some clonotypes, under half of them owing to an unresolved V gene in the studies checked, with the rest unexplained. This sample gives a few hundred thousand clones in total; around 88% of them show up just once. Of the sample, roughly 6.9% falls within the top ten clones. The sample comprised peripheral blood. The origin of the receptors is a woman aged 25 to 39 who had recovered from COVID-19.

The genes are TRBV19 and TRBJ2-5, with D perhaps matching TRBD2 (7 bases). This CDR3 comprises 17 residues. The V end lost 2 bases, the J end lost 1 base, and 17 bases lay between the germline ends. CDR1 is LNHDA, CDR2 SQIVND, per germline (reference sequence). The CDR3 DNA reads TGTGCCAGTAGTATAAGAGGCGGGGGCGCTTCCCAAGAGACCCAGTACTTC. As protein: CASSIRGGGASQETQYF.

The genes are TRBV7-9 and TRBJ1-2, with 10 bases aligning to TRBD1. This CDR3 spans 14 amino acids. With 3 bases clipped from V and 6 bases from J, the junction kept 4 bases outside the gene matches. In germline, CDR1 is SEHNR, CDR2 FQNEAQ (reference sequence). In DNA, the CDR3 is TGTGCCAGCAGCTTGGGGGGACAGGGGAATGGCTACACCTTC. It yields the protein CASSLGGQGNGYTF.

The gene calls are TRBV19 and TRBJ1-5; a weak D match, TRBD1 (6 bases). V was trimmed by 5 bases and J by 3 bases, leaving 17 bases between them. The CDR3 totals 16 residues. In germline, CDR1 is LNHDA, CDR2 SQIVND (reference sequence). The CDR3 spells CASSFNRVEVNQPQHF. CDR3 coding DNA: TGTGCCAGTAGTTTTAACAGGGTTGAGGTCAATCAGCCCCAGCATTTT.

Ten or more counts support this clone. The CDR3 region is CASSLAGLDNEQFF. DNA for the CDR3: TGCGCCAGCAGCTTGGCGGGTTTGGACAATGAGCAGTTCTTC. The chain has TRBV5-1 and TRBJ2-1, with D unresolved. The CDR3 consists of 14 residues. Trimming removed 0 bases at V and 5 bases at J, with 9 bases between. The germline gives CDR1 SGHRS, CDR2 YFSETQ.

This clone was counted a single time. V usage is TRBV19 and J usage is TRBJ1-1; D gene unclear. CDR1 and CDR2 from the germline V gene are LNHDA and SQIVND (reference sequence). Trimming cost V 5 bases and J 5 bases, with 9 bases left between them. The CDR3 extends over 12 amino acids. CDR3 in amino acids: CASSLGRTEAFF. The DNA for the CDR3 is TGTGCCAGTAGTCTAGGGAGGACTGAAGCTTTCTTT.

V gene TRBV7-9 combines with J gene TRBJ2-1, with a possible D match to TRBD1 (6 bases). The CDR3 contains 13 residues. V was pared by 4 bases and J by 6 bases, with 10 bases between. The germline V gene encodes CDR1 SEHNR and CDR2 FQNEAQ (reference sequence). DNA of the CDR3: TGTGCCAGCAGCTCCCAGGGGCTCAATGAGCAGTTCTTC. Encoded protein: CASSSQGLNEQFF.

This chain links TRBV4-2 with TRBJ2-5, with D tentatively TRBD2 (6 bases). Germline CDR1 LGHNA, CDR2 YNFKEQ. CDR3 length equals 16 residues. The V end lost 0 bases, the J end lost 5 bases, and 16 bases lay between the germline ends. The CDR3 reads CASSQEGLHIPETQYF. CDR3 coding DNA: TGTGCCAGCAGCCAAGAGGGACTGCATATTCCGGAGACCCAGTACTTC.

The CDR3 reads CASSTTGMGTEAFF. In nucleotides, the CDR3 is TGCGCCAGCAGCACTACAGGGATGGGCACTGAAGCTTTCTTT. The rearrangement links TRBV5-1 to TRBJ1-1; tentative D call: TRBD1 (6 bases). This CDR3 spans 14 amino acids. CDR1 SGHRS and CDR2 YFSETQ come from the germline V gene. Trimming removed 4 bases at V and 4 bases at J, with 14 bases between.

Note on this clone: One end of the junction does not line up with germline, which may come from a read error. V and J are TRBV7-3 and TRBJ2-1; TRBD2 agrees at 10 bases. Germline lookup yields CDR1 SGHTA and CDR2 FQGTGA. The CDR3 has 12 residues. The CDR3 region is CASRSSGGSTVF. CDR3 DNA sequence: TGTGCCAGCAGATCTAGCGGGGGATCCACGGTCTTC.

CDR3 protein: CASSSGLAGAYYEQYF. CDR3 coding DNA: TGTGCCAGCAGTTCGGGACTAGCGGGGGCCTACTACGAGCAGTACTTC. This chain uses TRBV28 with TRBJ2-7; 14 bases fit TRBD2. J lost 3 bases, V lost 4 bases, and 5 bases had no gene match. The germline V gene encodes CDR1 MDHEN and CDR2 SYDVKM. CDR3 size: 16 residues. Together with reference TRBV28 and TRBJ2-7, the CDR3 gives the full variable domain: DVKVTQSSRYLVKRTGEKVFLECVQDMDHENMFWYRQDPGLGLRLIYFSYDVKMKEKGDIPEGYSVSREKKERFSLILESASTNQTSMYLCASSSGLAGAYYEQYFGPGTRLTVT.

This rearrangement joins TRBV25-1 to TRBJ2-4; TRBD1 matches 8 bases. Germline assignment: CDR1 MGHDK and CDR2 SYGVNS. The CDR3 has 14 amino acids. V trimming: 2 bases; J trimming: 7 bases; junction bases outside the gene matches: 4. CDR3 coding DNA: TGTGCCAGCAGTGAAGGACAGGGAAGGAACATTCAGTACTTC. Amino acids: CASSEGQGRNIQYF.